The rows below give T cell receptor beta chains drawn from one sample of a study of blood T cells in healthy people across ages. TCRdb fed the 5' RACE reads into MiXCR, producing one record per CDR3 protein. Of around 500,000 distinct CDR3 sequences listed, 25% to 35% are singletons. A further study also used this sample, focusing on T cells of mothers and their children.

Sequencing was done on a sample of blood. Receptors were obtained from a boy younger than 10 in good health. The CDR3 runs from the conserved cysteine through the conserved F or W. The order of the fields is D gene, V gene, CDR3 length, J gene, clone size, CDR3 protein, CDR3 DNA. The D gene is left open where the match is weak. For some rows the clone size is stated as once, few or many, or as a class when expanded; others skip it.

D: TRBD2
V: TRBV7-9
length: 15
J: TRBJ2-1
size: few
CDR3: CASSLGLVPYNEQFF
DNA: TGTGCCAGCAGCCTTGGACTAGTACCCTACAATGAGCAGTTCTTC

D: NA
V: TRBV5-5
length: 16
J: TRBJ2-5
size: few
CDR3: CASSGSLSGPQETQYF
DNA: TGTGCCAGCAGCGGCTCACTAAGCGGACCCCAAGAGACCCAGTACTTC

D: TRBD1
V: TRBV9
length: 18
J: TRBJ1-2
size: NA
CDR3: CASSVAGTAPSGNYGYTF
DNA: TGTGCCAGCAGCGTAGCGGGGACAGCTCCTAGTGGTAACTATGGCTACACCTTC

D: TRBD1
V: TRBV7-9
length: 15
J: TRBJ2-5
size: NA
CDR3: CASSPTGTLQETQYF
DNA: TGTGCCAGCAGCCCGACAGGGACCCTCCAAGAGACCCAGTACTTC

D: NA
V: TRBV5-1
length: 14
J: TRBJ2-5
size: few
CDR3: CASSLGAGRGTQYF
DNA: TGCGCCAGCAGCTTGGGAGCCGGGAGAGGGACCCAGTACTTC

D: TRBD1
V: TRBV20-1
length: 14
J: TRBJ2-5
size: NA
CDR3: CSAVSVRGRETQYF
DNA: TGCAGTGCTGTATCAGTCAGGGGGCGGGAGACCCAGTACTTC

D: NA
V: TRBV6-2/TRBV6-3
length: 13
J: TRBJ2-5
size: few
CDR3: CALGEGEGETQYF
DNA: TGTGCCCTCGGTGAGGGAGAAGGGGAGACCCAGTACTTC

D: NA
V: TRBV6-2/TRBV6-3
length: 13
J: TRBJ2-2
size: NA
CDR3: CASWRGDTGELFF
DNA: TGTGCCAGCTGGAGGGGTGACACCGGGGAGCTGTTTTTT

D: NA
V: TRBV24-1
length: 13
J: TRBJ2-1
size: NA
CDR3: CATSDLGETEQFF
DNA: TGTGCCACCAGTGATTTGGGGGAGACTGAGCAGTTCTTC

D: NA
V: TRBV10-3
length: 13
J: TRBJ2-1
size: few
CDR3: CATRGLEHNEQFF
DNA: TGTGCCACCCGCGGGTTGGAACACAATGAGCAGTTCTTC

D: NA
V: TRBV7-9
length: 15
J: TRBJ1-2
size: NA
CDR3: CASSSSLQGRYGYTF
DNA: TGTGCCAGCAGCTCCAGCTTACAGGGTCGCTATGGCTACACCTTC

D: TRBD2
V: TRBV4-3
length: 20
J: TRBJ2-6
size: NA
CDR3: CASSQDPTTSRIAGANVLTF
DNA: TGCGCCAGCAGCCAAGATCCAACGACTAGCCGTATAGCTGGGGCCAACGTCCTGACTTTC

D: TRBD2
V: TRBV20-1
length: 14
J: TRBJ2-3
size: NA
CDR3: CSASWGLALNTQYF
DNA: TGCAGTGCTAGCTGGGGACTAGCTTTAAATACGCAGTATTTT

D: NA
V: TRBV18
length: 12
J: TRBJ2-5
size: few
CDR3: CASSKGQETQYF
DNA: TGTGCCAGCTCAAAGGGCCAAGAGACCCAGTACTTC

D: NA
V: TRBV12-3/TRBV12-4
length: 12
J: TRBJ1-5
size: NA
CDR3: CASSIYNRPQHF
DNA: TGTGCCAGCAGTATATATAATCGGCCCCAGCATTTT

D: NA
V: TRBV7-3
length: 14
J: TRBJ2-2
size: NA
CDR3: CASSSTTYTGELFF
DNA: TGTGCCAGCAGCTCGACAACCTACACCGGGGAGCTGTTTTTT

D: NA
V: TRBV11-2
length: 11
J: TRBJ1-2
size: few
CDR3: CASSVRGGYTF
DNA: TGTGCCAGCAGCGTTAGGGGTGGCTACACCTTC

D: NA
V: TRBV7-2
length: 14
J: TRBJ1-6
size: NA
CDR3: CASSFKSRESPLHF
DNA: TGTGCCAGCAGCTTTAAGTCCCGGGAGTCACCCCTCCACTTT

D: NA
V: TRBV19
length: 14
J: TRBJ2-7
size: NA
CDR3: CASSISGESYEQYF
DNA: TGTGCCAGTAGTATTAGCGGAGAGTCCTACGAGCAGTACTTC

D: NA
V: TRBV4-3
length: 17
J: TRBJ2-3
size: NA
CDR3: CASSQLFGLSSTDTQYF
DNA: TGCGCCAGCAGCCAACTCTTTGGCTTATCTAGCACAGATACGCAGTATTTT

D: NA
V: TRBV30
length: 20
J: TRBJ1-2
size: few
CDR3: CAWSVLPSLHRGGYNYGYTF
DNA: TGTGCCTGGAGTGTACTTCCCAGCCTTCATCGAGGGGGGTATAATTATGGCTACACCTTC

D: TRBD1
V: TRBV27
length: 13
J: TRBJ1-2
size: few
CDR3: CASSWTGAGGYTF
DNA: TGTGCCAGCAGTTGGACAGGGGCTGGGGGCTACACCTTC

D: TRBD2
V: TRBV6-5
length: 17
J: TRBJ2-1
size: NA
CDR3: CASSYTLAGGIYNEQFF
DNA: TGTGCCAGCAGTTACACACTAGCGGGAGGCATCTACAATGAGCAGTTCTTC

D: NA
V: TRBV7-2
length: 13
J: TRBJ2-7
size: few
CDR3: CASGAGGRYEQYF
DNA: TGTGCCAGCGGCGCCGGGGGCAGGTACGAGCAGTACTTC

D: NA
V: TRBV21-1
length: 19
J: TRBJ2-2
size: few
CDR3: CASSKPYTSGRPNTGELFF
DNA: TGTGCCAGCAGCAAACCCTACACCTCCGGGAGGCCGAACACCGGGGAGCTGTTTTTT

D: NA
V: TRBV10-3
length: 13
J: TRBJ1-1
size: once
CDR3: CASLRDVNTEAFF
DNA: TGTGCCAGCCTCAGGGACGTGAACACTGAAGCTTTCTTT

D: NA
V: TRBV6-6
length: 13
J: TRBJ2-7
size: NA
CDR3: CASSYRDPYEQYF
DNA: TGTGCCAGCAGTTACCGGGACCCCTACGAGCAGTACTTC

D: NA
V: TRBV3-1
length: 14
J: TRBJ2-3
size: many
CDR3: CASSQGLRTDTQYF
DNA: TGTGCCAGCAGCCAGGGACTCCGCACAGATACGCAGTATTTT

D: NA
V: TRBV5-1
length: 14
J: TRBJ1-2
size: few
CDR3: CASSSSGIAGGYTF
DNA: TGCGCCAGCAGCTCCTCCGGGATAGCGGGTGGCTACACCTTC

D: NA
V: TRBV7-6
length: 16
J: TRBJ2-5
size: NA
CDR3: CASSSDRGHGGETQYF
DNA: TGTGCCAGCAGCTCAGACCGGGGGCATGGCGGAGAGACCCAGTACTTC

D: TRBD2
V: TRBV6-1
length: 14
J: TRBJ2-1
size: few
CDR3: CASGKRGAYNEQFF
DNA: TGTGCCAGCGGGAAGCGGGGGGCCTACAATGAGCAGTTCTTC

D: NA
V: TRBV3-1
length: 15
J: TRBJ2-1
size: few
CDR3: CASSQGVENGNEQFF
DNA: TGTGCCAGCAGCCAAGGAGTGGAAAATGGCAATGAGCAGTTCTTC

D: NA
V: TRBV29-1
length: 13
J: TRBJ1-2
size: NA
CDR3: CSVETGANYGYTF
DNA: TGCAGCGTGGAAACAGGAGCTAACTATGGCTACACCTTC

D: TRBD1
V: TRBV30
length: 14
J: TRBJ1-1
size: once
CDR3: CAWRPQGGSTEAFF
DNA: TGTGCCTGGAGGCCACAGGGGGGGTCCACTGAAGCTTTCTTT

D: NA
V: TRBV20-1
length: 15
J: TRBJ2-2
size: NA
CDR3: CSARDGGSNTGELFF
DNA: TGCAGTGCTAGAGATGGGGGATCGAACACCGGGGAGCTGTTTTTT

D: NA
V: TRBV10-3
length: 14
J: TRBJ2-2
size: few
CDR3: CAIRASSGNGELFF
DNA: TGTGCCATCAGAGCATCCTCGGGGAACGGGGAGCTGTTTTTT

D: NA
V: TRBV6-5
length: 17
J: TRBJ2-5
size: NA
CDR3: CASSYSRQVPHQETQYF
DNA: TGTGCCAGCAGTTACTCCCGACAGGTACCTCACCAAGAGACCCAGTACTTC

D: NA
V: TRBV11-2
length: 15
J: TRBJ1-3
size: few
CDR3: CASSLGFRSGNTIYF
DNA: TGTGCCAGCAGCCTCGGGTTTCGGTCTGGAAACACCATATATTTT

D: NA
V: TRBV20-1
length: 15
J: TRBJ2-1
size: NA
CDR3: CSARTRGGPNNEQFF
DNA: TGCAGTGCTAGGACTCGCGGGGGCCCTAACAATGAGCAGTTCTTC

D: NA
V: TRBV13
length: 15
J: TRBJ2-1
size: NA
CDR3: CASSPTVSSYNEQFF
DNA: TGTGCCAGCAGCCCGACTGTAAGCTCCTACAATGAGCAGTTCTTC

D: NA
V: TRBV5-1
length: 15
J: TRBJ2-5
size: NA
CDR3: CASSLAEMTLRTQYF
DNA: TGCGCCAGCAGCTTGGCCGAGATGACCCTTAGGACCCAGTACTTC

D: NA
V: TRBV9
length: 16
J: TRBJ1-6
size: NA
CDR3: CASRTGPRDRDSPLHF
DNA: TGTGCCAGCAGGACCGGGCCGAGGGATAGAGATTCACCCCTCCACTTT

D: NA
V: TRBV12-3/TRBV12-4
length: 12
J: TRBJ2-7
size: NA
CDR3: CASTSSHYEQYF
DNA: TGTGCCAGCACCTCATCTCACTACGAGCAGTACTTC

D: TRBD2
V: TRBV29-1
length: 15
J: TRBJ2-1
size: NA
CDR3: CSVARYGGARDEQFF
DNA: TGCAGCGTCGCTAGGTACGGGGGGGCCAGGGATGAGCAGTTCTTC

D: NA
V: TRBV27
length: 12
J: TRBJ2-7
size: few
CDR3: CASSLWVGEQYF
DNA: TGTGCCAGCAGTTTATGGGTCGGCGAGCAGTACTTC

D: NA
V: TRBV13
length: 12
J: TRBJ2-1
size: NA
CDR3: CASSLGSPEQFF
DNA: TGTGCCAGCAGCTTAGGGAGTCCTGAGCAGTTCTTC

D: TRBD1
V: TRBV7-9
length: 15
J: TRBJ2-4
size: few
CDR3: CASSASGTGDNIQYF
DNA: TGTGCCAGCAGCGCCTCCGGGACAGGGGATAACATTCAGTACTTC

D: NA
V: TRBV27
length: 15
J: TRBJ1-4
size: NA
CDR3: CASSLRPPPIEKLFF
DNA: TGTGCCAGCAGTTTAAGACCCCCTCCGATTGAAAAACTGTTTTTT

D: NA
V: TRBV10-1
length: 17
J: TRBJ1-1
size: NA
CDR3: CASSESKAGTYHTEAFF
DNA: TGCGCCAGCAGTGAGTCGAAGGCAGGGACTTACCACACTGAAGCTTTCTTT

D: TRBD1
V: TRBV4-1
length: 13
J: TRBJ1-2
size: NA
CDR3: CASSLPGQRGYTF
DNA: TGCGCCAGCAGCCTCCCGGGACAGCGGGGCTACACCTTC

D: NA
V: TRBV7-9
length: 15
J: TRBJ1-2
size: once
CDR3: CASSLAIRAGDGYTF
DNA: TGTGCCAGCAGCTTAGCGATCCGGGCGGGCGATGGCTACACCTTC

D: NA
V: TRBV19
length: 15
J: TRBJ1-2
size: NA
CDR3: CASNYDRSTNYGYTF
DNA: TGTGCCAGTAACTACGACAGGAGCACTAACTATGGCTACACCTTC

D: NA
V: TRBV6-5
length: 17
J: TRBJ2-7
size: NA
CDR3: CASSYYGQGSTAYEQYF
DNA: TGTGCCAGCAGTTACTACGGTCAGGGCTCGACTGCCTACGAGCAGTACTTC

D: NA
V: TRBV7-9
length: 15
J: TRBJ2-2
size: NA
CDR3: CASSFGVANTGELFF
DNA: TGTGCCAGCAGCTTCGGAGTAGCGAACACCGGGGAGCTGTTTTTT

D: TRBD1
V: TRBV20-1
length: 17
J: TRBJ1-2
size: NA
CDR3: CSAKSQGARFGIKGYTF
DNA: TGCAGTGCTAAATCACAGGGGGCGCGATTTGGGATTAAGGGCTACACCTTC

D: NA
V: TRBV5-1
length: 13
J: TRBJ2-7
size: NA
CDR3: CASSRDSAYEQYF
DNA: TGCGCCAGCAGCCGGGACTCGGCCTACGAGCAGTACTTC